Reported below is one T cell receptor (beta chain). Which cohort a participant joined came from the clinical history participants gave. The V and J ends lost 5 bases and 4 bases respectively, with 10 bases between them. CDR3 length: 13 residues. Per the germline V gene, CDR1 is LNHNV and CDR2 is YYDKDF (reference sequence). Original methodology: Amplification with reference gene primers provided the estimates of nucleated cell counts. Clones were read by immunoSEQ multiplex PCR, and TCRdb kept only the in-frame ones, dropping some. V and J calls and clone size are copied from that table; D and trimming were computed from the DNA. In the table there are about 480,000 clones, about 85% of which are singletons. These data are taken from a study of blood T cell repertoires in COVID-19. On the study more broadly: Donors in the United States, Italy and Spain gave samples during acute or convalescent COVID-19. In each case, the material was cDNA or gDNA derived from T cells, B-cell-depleted T cells, or PBMCs.

The sample was PBMCs or T cells enriched from blood (not recorded which). The rearrangement joins TRBV15 to TRBJ2-3, with D maybe TRBD2 (6 bases). This receptor was identified in a woman aged 18-29 years with acute COVID-19. CDR3 amino acids: CATSLRGSDTQYF. CDR3 in DNA: TGTGCCACCAGCTTGCGGGGCTCAGATACGCAGTATTTT.